Below are 21 T cell receptor beta chains sequenced from a single sample in a study of blood T cell repertoires in COVID-19. Clones were sequenced by immunoSEQ multiplex PCR, and TCRdb holds only the in-frame ones, with some missing. The data contain 200,000 to 300,000 clones, roughly 84% of them singletons. Material: peripheral blood. The source of these receptors is a woman aged 35 to 49 who had recovered from COVID-19.

V gene TRBV28 combines with J gene TRBJ1-2; 8 bases match TRBD1. Germline V gene data show CDR1 as MDHEN and CDR2 as SYDVKM. With V trimmed by 3 bases and J by 0 bases, 6 bases remained unmatched. This CDR3 region has 16 residues. The CDR3 coding sequence is TGTGCCAGCAGTTTCCAGGGGGCGATGACTAACTATGGCTACACCTTC. It is translated as CASSFQGAMTNYGYTF.

This rearrangement joins TRBV5-4 to TRBJ2-6, with a weak D call TRBD2 (7 bases). Germline CDR1 and CDR2: SGHNT and YYREEE (reference sequence). V was pared by 4 bases and J by 4 bases, with 15 bases between. CDR3 length: 16 amino acids. As DNA, the CDR3 is TGTGCCAGCAGCCGAGCGGGGACAATAGGGGCCAACGTCCTGACTTTC. Amino acid sequence: CASSRAGTIGANVLTF. The variable domain in full, with the rest retrieved from reference TRBV5-4 and TRBJ2-6, is ETGVTQSPTHLIKTRGQQVTLRCSSQSGHNTVSWYQQALGQGPQFIFQYYREEENGRGNFPPRFSGLQFPNYSSELNVNALELDDSALYLCASSRAGTIGANVLTFGAGSRLTVL.

V and J are TRBV5-6 and TRBJ2-7, with 7 bases identical to TRBD1. V shed 2 bases, J shed 7 bases, and the junction held 9 bases outside the gene matches. Germline assignment: CDR1 SGHDT and CDR2 YYEEEE. The CDR3 totals 14 residues. The CDR3 DNA reads as TGTGCCAGCAGCTTCGGGACAGCCATGAGGGAGCAGTACTTC. Translating gives CASSFGTAMREQYF.

The V call is TRBV5-5, the J call TRBJ1-5, with no clear D. Germline lookup yields CDR1 SGHKS and CDR2 YYEKEE (reference sequence). The length of the CDR3 is 15 residues. Trimming left V 1 base short and J 4 bases short, with 12 bases between. The CDR3 DNA reads as TGTGCCAGCAGCTTGAATTACCGGTCAAATCAGCCCCAGCATTTT. Translating it yields CASSLNYRSNQPQHF.

This clone was seen just once. The chain links TRBV6-5 to TRBJ1-2; TRBD1 aligns across 8 bases. The CDR3 consists of 16 residues. CDR1 MNHEY and CDR2 SVGAGI come from the germline V gene. The trim removed 0 bases at V and 4 bases at J, leaving 7 bases unmatched. Written as DNA, the CDR3 is TGTGCCAGCAGTTACTCGCAGGGGGCTGCGGGCTATGGCTACACCTTC. As protein: CASSYSQGAAGYGYTF.

The genes are TRBV30 and TRBJ1-5, with D maybe TRBD1 (5 bases). Germline assignment: CDR1 GTSNPN and CDR2 SVGIG (reference sequence). V was clipped by 4 bases and J by 4 bases, with 14 bases between them. The CDR3 loop spans 14 amino acids. CDR3 coding DNA: TGTGCCTGGACCCAGGGCCACCAAAATCAGCCCCAGCATTTT. Translation: CAWTQGHQNQPQHF. The full variable domain, completed using reference TRBV30 and TRBJ1-5, is SQTIHQWPATLVQPVGSPLSLECTVEGTSNPNLYWYRQAAGRGLQLLFYSVGIGQISSEVPQNLSASRPQDRQFILSSKKLLLSDSGFYLCAWTQGHQNQPQHFGDGTRLSIL.

This clone came up once. The CDR3 DNA is TGTGCCAGCAGTGAAAGCGCAGGGGAGAACACTGAAGCTTTCTTT. It encodes CASSESAGENTEAFF. This chain connects TRBV2 to TRBJ1-1, with D perhaps TRBD1 (6 bases). V lost 2 bases and J lost 1, with 11 bases in between. CDR3 length equals 15 residues. The V gene's germline CDR1 is SNHLY and CDR2 FYNNEI.

V usage is TRBV11-3 and J usage is TRBJ2-7; TRBD1 matches at 8 bases. Germline V lookup: CDR1 SGHNT, CDR2 YENEEA. The V segment lost 0 bases and the J segment 4 bases; nucleotides outside the gene matches: 2. The length of the CDR3 is 14 residues. CDR3 in DNA: TGTGCCAGCAGCTTAGAAACAGGGGGGTACGAGCAGTACTTC. It translates to CASSLETGGYEQYF.

J is TRBJ1-2 and V is TRBV28; D not resolved. Trimming shortened V by 5 bases and J by 0 bases, and 13 bases separated the two germline ends. CDR1 and CDR2 from the germline V gene are MDHEN and SYDVKM. The CDR3 is 15 amino acids. In DNA, the CDR3 is TGTGCCAGCAGTCTGGAGGCCCTTTCTAACTATGGCTACACCTTC. Amino acid sequence: CASSLEALSNYGYTF.

This chain links TRBV4-2 with TRBJ1-5; no reliable D call. CDR3 length: 16 amino acids. Trimming left V 3 bases short and J 0 bases short, with 12 bases between. Germline V lookup: CDR1 LGHNA, CDR2 YNFKEQ. The CDR3 DNA sequence: TGTGCCAGCAGCCAGCGACATCAGAATAGCAATCAGCCCCAGCATTTT. Its protein is CASSQRHQNSNQPQHF.

This clone appeared a single time. The J gene is TRBJ2-2, the V gene TRBV30, with TRBD1 matching over 10 bases. Trimming at V came to 2 bases and at J to 0 bases, leaving 9 bases not matched to a gene. The CDR3 extends over 18 amino acids. Germline lookup yields CDR1 GTSNPN and CDR2 SVGIG (reference sequence). The CDR3 here is CAWSSRDRGRPNTGELFF. For the CDR3, the DNA is TGTGCCTGGAGTAGCCGGGACAGGGGACGTCCGAACACCGGGGAGCTGTTTTTT.

This chain connects TRBV7-6 to TRBJ2-2; the match to TRBD2 covers 9 bases. V shed 3 bases and J 1 base; nucleotides not matched to a gene: 6. The germline gives CDR1 SGHVS, CDR2 FNYEAQ. This CDR3 has 17 residues. CDR3 residues: CASSLPSGGLNTGELFF. The CDR3 DNA reads as TGTGCCAGCAGCTTGCCAAGCGGGGGGTTGAACACCGGGGAGCTGTTTTTT.

This chain connects TRBV18 to TRBJ2-2; TRBD2 might be the D (5 bases). This CDR3 spans 17 amino acids. Per the germline V gene, CDR1 is KGHSH and CDR2 is LQKENI. The V end lost 2 bases, the J end lost 6 bases, and 19 bases lay between the germline ends. The CDR3 region is CASSPYGTSPTSGELFF. In nucleotides, the CDR3 is TGTGCCAGCTCACCATATGGAACTAGTCCCACTTCCGGGGAGCTGTTTTTT.

This chain joins TRBV5-8 and TRBJ2-5; TRBD2 might be the D (6 bases). The CDR3 covers 15 residues. CDR1 is SGHTS and CDR2 is YDEGEE in the germline V gene. Trimming cost V 0 bases and J 3 bases, with 12 bases left between them. The DNA for the CDR3 is TGTGCCAGCAGCTTGGCGGGGGTAAGGGAAGAGACCCAGTACTTC. It codes for CASSLAGVREETQYF.

J is TRBJ1-2 and V is TRBV4-2; D remains unclear. The CDR3 covers 12 residues. Trimming pared 0 bases from V and 8 bases from J, leaving 7 bases between. CDR1 is LGHNA and CDR2 is YNFKEQ in the germline V gene. The CDR3 bases are TGTGCCAGCAGCCAAGAGCGGAAGGGCTACACCTTC. It specifies CASSQERKGYTF.

The DNA for the CDR3 is TGTGCCAGCAGAGTCCAGGGTATTGGTTCACCCCTCCACTTT. It specifies CASRVQGIGSPLHF. This chain connects TRBV6-5 to TRBJ1-6, with D maybe TRBD1 (5 bases). V was shortened by 6 bases and J by 9 bases, with 15 bases between the two germline ends. Germline CDR1 reads MNHEY; CDR2 reads SVGAGI. This CDR3 spans 14 amino acids.

This chain connects TRBV6-6 to TRBJ1-5, with D unresolved. Germline-derived CDR1 and CDR2 are MNHNY and SVGAGI (reference sequence). The CDR3 runs to 18 residues. The ends were cut back, 5 bases at V and 1 base at J, with 21 bases in the middle. CDR3 bases: TGTGCCAGCAGTCGACGGGCCGGGGTGGGTGTAAGCAATCAGCCCCAGCATTTT. It yields the protein CASSRRAGVGVSNQPQHF.

The rearrangement joins TRBV11-2 to TRBJ1-5; D not resolved. Trimming shortened V by 0 bases and J by 5 bases, and 5 bases separated the two germline ends. The CDR3 length is 13 residues. CDR1 and CDR2 from the germline V gene are SGHAT and FQNNGV. DNA for the CDR3: TGTGCCAGCAGCTTAGATCGCGATCAGCCCCAGCATTTT. Its protein is CASSLDRDQPQHF.

This chain joins TRBV28 and TRBJ1-6; 8 bases match TRBD1. The CDR3 totals 15 residues. V lost 7 bases to trimming and J lost 7 bases; unmatched junction nucleotides: 9. Germline CDR1 reads MDHEN; CDR2 reads SYDVKM. CDR3 nucleotide sequence: TGTGCCAGCATTGATGAGGACAGGGTAAATTCACCCCTCCACTTT. This sequence encodes CASIDEDRVNSPLHF.

The rearrangement joins TRBV11-2 to TRBJ1-1; D is ambiguous. The germline V and J ends were trimmed by 1 base and 1 base, with 7 bases remaining between them. The CDR3 length is 14 residues. Germline V lookup: CDR1 SGHAT, CDR2 FQNNGV. This chain's CDR3 is CASSLVLGNTEAFF. The CDR3 nucleotides read TGTGCCAGCAGCTTAGTTCTAGGGAACACTGAAGCTTTCTTT. The variable domain in full, with the rest retrieved from reference TRBV11-2 and TRBJ1-1, is EAGVAQSPRYKIIEKRQSVAFWCNPISGHATLYWYQQILGQGPKLLIQFQNNGVVDDSQLPKDRFSAERLKGVDSTLKIQPAKLEDSAVYLCASSLVLGNTEAFFGQGTRLTVV.

The chain has TRBV7-3 and TRBJ1-1, with D possibly matching TRBD1 (6 bases). V lost 0 bases to trimming and J lost 3 bases, with 8 bases between them. This CDR3 is 14 amino acids long. Looked up from germline, CDR1 is SGHTA and CDR2 is FQGTGA. The CDR3 nucleotides read TGTGCCAGCAGCTTAACCAACAGGGACACTGAAGCTTTCTTT. Its translation: CASSLTNRDTEAFF.